A selection of T cell receptor beta chains follows, all from one sample in a study of T cell changes during pregnancy in multiple sclerosis. Clones were sequenced by immunoSEQ multiplex PCR, and TCRdb holds only the in-frame ones, with some missing. The table records 95,000 to 150,000 clones, approximately 95% of them present only once. The sequencing here drew on peripheral blood, taken before pregnancy. Receptors originate from a female donor with multiple sclerosis, enrolled in a pregnancy study. Each CDR3 is given with its conserved first and last residue. The D gene is left open where the match is weak. For some rows the clone size is stated as once, few or many, or as a class when expanded; others skip it.

TRBV7-2,-,-,TRBJ2-1,TGTGCCAGCAGCTTATTAGGGGTCAATGAGCAGTTCTTC,CASSLLGVNEQFF
TRBV18,TRBD2,once,TRBJ2-1,TGTGCCAGCTCACCGTCTAGCGGTGAGCAGTTCTTC,CASSPSSGEQFF
TRBV7-8,TRBD1,-,TRBJ2-7,TGTGCCAGCATGCTCCGGGACAGGGGTTCGGGGAACTACGAGCAGTACTTC,CASMLRDRGSGNYEQYF
TRBV7-9,-,-,TRBJ2-2,TGTGCCAGCAGCTTAAGCAGGGGCAACACCGGGGAGCTGTTTTTT,CASSLSRGNTGELFF
TRBV15,-,-,TRBJ2-7,TGTGCCACCAGCCGCGGAGGGGACTACGAGCAGTACTTC,CATSRGGDYEQYF
TRBV6-6,-,-,TRBJ1-2,TGTGCCAGCAGTTATCCCCTCAGGGGAATAGGCTACACCTTC,CASSYPLRGIGYTF
TRBV6-5,-,-,TRBJ1-1,TGTGCCAGCAGTTACTCGGGACTGGCCATGAACACTGAAGCTTTCTTT,CASSYSGLAMNTEAFF
TRBV5-4,-,-,TRBJ1-2,TGTGCCAGCAGCTTGGAAAGGGAGGGCTATGGCTACACCTTC,CASSLEREGYGYTF
TRBV27,-,-,TRBJ1-2,TGTGCCAGCAGTTTATCAGGAGAGAGAAACGCGGTCTACACCTTC,CASSLSGERNAVYTF
TRBV29-1,TRBD1,-,TRBJ1-1,TGCAGCGTTGCGAAGACAGGGACTAACACTGAAGCTTTCTTT,CSVAKTGTNTEAFF
TRBV21-1,-,-,TRBJ1-2,TGTGCCAGCAGCAAAGACCCGAGACAGGGGGACTATGGCTACACCTTC,CASSKDPRQGDYGYTF
TRBV5-1,TRBD2,-,TRBJ2-7,TGCGCCAGCAGCTGGGGGGGGGTGGGGAACGAGCAGTACTTC,CASSWGGVGNEQYF
TRBV7-9,-,once,TRBJ1-1,TGTGCCAGCAGCTTTGGCCCCACCAAGAACACTGAAGCTTTCTTT,CASSFGPTKNTEAFF
TRBV10-3,-,-,TRBJ1-2,TGTGCCATCAGTGAGTCGACGGGGGGAACGTATGGCTACACCTTC,CAISESTGGTYGYTF
TRBV7-6,TRBD2,-,TRBJ2-1,TGTGCCAGCAGTTTTACTAGCGGGGGTCTCTACAATGAGCAGTTCTTC,CASSFTSGGLYNEQFF
TRBV7-8,TRBD2,-,TRBJ2-7,TGTGCCAGCAGCTTAGTTGCTAGCGGGAGCTCCTACGAGCAGTACTTC,CASSLVASGSSYEQYF
TRBV19,-,-,TRBJ2-6,TGTGCCAGTAGTATCCGGACAGCTAGAAACTCTGGGGCCAACGTCCTGACTTTC,CASSIRTARNSGANVLTF
TRBV7-9,TRBD1,-,TRBJ1-2,TGTGCCAGCAGCCTAACCCCCCGTACAGGGGAACTCTTCTTC,CASSLTPRTGELFF
TRBV15,TRBD1,-,TRBJ1-4,TGTGCCACCAGCAGAGTTCTCCAGACAGGGTCTAATGAAAAACTGTTTTTT,CATSRVLQTGSNEKLFF
TRBV19,-,-,TRBJ2-1,TGTGCCAGTCGCTTCGACAGGAATCTCTACAATGAGCAGTTCTTC,CASRFDRNLYNEQFF
TRBV7-3,TRBD2,-,TRBJ2-1,TGTGCCAGCAGCTTAAGCGGGTGGCTAGCGGGAGGGAATGAGCAGTTCTTC,CASSLSGWLAGGNEQFF
TRBV4-1,-,few,TRBJ2-1,TGCGCCAGCAGCCTAAAGGAGATGGGCAATGAGCAGTTCTTC,CASSLKEMGNEQFF
TRBV19,-,once,TRBJ1-5,TGTGCCAGTAGTAGATCCGACAGTCCCCAGCATTTT,CASSRSDSPQHF
TRBV6-4,TRBD1,-,TRBJ1-5,TGTGCCAGCAGTGAGACAGGGGGCAGTGAGCCCCAGCATTTT,CASSETGGSEPQHF
TRBV5-4,TRBD1,-,TRBJ2-5,TGTGCCAGCAGCTTGTTGATAAACAGGGGGCGCTCCCAAGAGACCCAGTACTTC,CASSLLINRGRSQETQYF
TRBV4-1,-,-,TRBJ1-1,TGCGCCAGCAGCCATCCTGGACAGATGAACACTGAAGCTTTCTTT,CASSHPGQMNTEAFF
TRBV2,-,-,TRBJ2-7,TGTGCCAGCAGTGAGGACAGACACAACTACGAGCAGTACTTC,CASSEDRHNYEQYF
TRBV19,TRBD1,-,TRBJ1-5,TGTGCCAGTAGTGCACAGGGGGCCGGTCAGCCCCAGCATTTT,CASSAQGAGQPQHF
TRBV28,-,-,TRBJ2-7,TGTGCCAGCAGCCGACAGCATTCCTACGAGCAGTACTTC,CASSRQHSYEQYF
TRBV19,TRBD1,-,TRBJ1-5,TGTGCCAGTAGTATCGGACAGGGAAGCAATCAGCCCCAGCATTTT,CASSIGQGSNQPQHF
TRBV5-1,TRBD1,-,TRBJ2-6,TGCGCCAGCAGCTTGGATGGGACAGTAACCTCTGGGGCCAACGTCCTGACTTTC,CASSLDGTVTSGANVLTF
TRBV28,TRBD1,-,TRBJ2-1,TGTGCCAGCAGTACAGGGGTCGGATGGGATGAGCAGTTCTTC,CASSTGVGWDEQFF
TRBV30,-,-,TRBJ1-2,TGTGCCTGGAGTACAGAAAACTATGGCTACACCTTC,CAWSTENYGYTF
TRBV28,-,-,TRBJ1-2,TGTGCCAGCAGTTCCTCGTTGGTAGGGGCTGGCTACACCTTC,CASSSSLVGAGYTF
TRBV7-3,-,-,TRBJ2-3,TGTGCCAGCAGGGACACCCAAAGTCGGAAGGCATCCACAGATACGCAGTATTTT,CASRDTQSRKASTDTQYF
TRBV6-5,TRBD1,-,TRBJ1-5,TGTGCCAGCAGTGGTGGACAGGAGGCGAAGCCCCAGCATTTT,CASSGGQEAKPQHF
TRBV6-5,-,few,TRBJ1-6,TGTGCCAGCAGTTACCGCCCGGGCCAGGGGAATTCACCCCTCCACTTT,CASSYRPGQGNSPLHF
TRBV18,-,-,TRBJ1-5,TGTGCCAGCTCACCGGGAGGGGATAATCAGCCCCAGCATTTT,CASSPGGDNQPQHF
TRBV7-2,TRBD2,-,TRBJ2-5,TGTGCCAGCAGTTCCAACGGGGGGGCCGGCGAGACCCAGTACTTC,CASSSNGGAGETQYF
TRBV28,TRBD1,-,TRBJ1-5,TGTGCCACTCTGTTACAGGGGACGGGCAATCAGCCCCAGCATTTT,CATLLQGTGNQPQHF
TRBV13,-,once,TRBJ2-5,TGTGCCAGCAGCTTAGTGGGGGCGCTGGAGACCCAGTACTTC,CASSLVGALETQYF
TRBV9,TRBD1,-,TRBJ1-6,TGTGCCAGCAGTCGGGACAGGGGTAGTTCACCCCTCCACTTT,CASSRDRGSSPLHF
TRBV29-1,TRBD1,-,TRBJ1-2,TGCAGCGTCGAGACAGGGGGCGCCGGCTACACCTTC,CSVETGGAGYTF
TRBV30,-,-,TRBJ1-3,TGTGCCTGGAGTGTGGACTCAAGAAACACCATATATTTT,CAWSVDSRNTIYF
TRBV5-4,TRBD1,-,TRBJ1-1,TGTGCCAGCAGCCGACAGGGATCGAACACTGAAGCTTTCTTT,CASSRQGSNTEAFF
TRBV6-6,-,-,TRBJ1-2,TGTGCCAGCAGAGTCGACAGGACCGACTATGGCTACACCTTC,CASRVDRTDYGYTF
TRBV19,-,-,TRBJ1-2,TGTGCCAGTAGTAACGACGTCGGGGGGAGCACCTTC,CASSNDVGGSTF
TRBV27,TRBD1,few,TRBJ1-5,TGTGCCAGCAGTTTTACAGGGGCGAACCAGCCCCAGCATTTT,CASSFTGANQPQHF
TRBV19,-,-,TRBJ1-5,TGTGCCAGTAGCATACCCCTTCGGGGACACAACAATCAGCCCCAGCATTTT,CASSIPLRGHNNQPQHF
TRBV5-4,TRBD1,-,TRBJ1-2,TGTGCCAGCAGCTTTGGGACAGTCTATGGCTACACCTTC,CASSFGTVYGYTF
TRBV30,-,-,TRBJ1-1,TGTGCCTGGAACCTAGGGGTTGAAGCTTTCTTT,CAWNLGVEAFF
TRBV7-2,-,-,TRBJ1-4,TGTGCCAGCAGCTTGGGACAAATTAATGAAAAACTGTTTTTT,CASSLGQINEKLFF
TRBV2,-,-,TRBJ2-1,TGTGCCAGCAGTGCTGGTGGACAGACTGATCAGTTCTTC,CASSAGGQTDQFF
TRBV5-4,TRBD1,-,TRBJ2-5,TGTGCCAGCACCCAGACAGGGAAGGAGACCCAGTACTTC,CASTQTGKETQYF
TRBV19,TRBD1,-,TRBJ1-5,TGTGCCAGTAGTGGCACCGGGACAGGGACGAATCAGCCCCAGCATTTT,CASSGTGTGTNQPQHF
TRBV7-6,-,-,TRBJ2-7,TGTGCCAGCAGCCCTCGAGCGTCCTACGAGCAGTACTTC,CASSPRASYEQYF
TRBV30,TRBD2,once,TRBJ2-5,TGTGCCTGGAGTCCCATAGCGGGAGACGGGGAGACCCAGTACTTC,CAWSPIAGDGETQYF
TRBV18,TRBD1,-,TRBJ2-7,TGTGCCAGCTCACCACTGTCACAGGGGTTGGGCGAGCAGTACTTC,CASSPLSQGLGEQYF
TRBV7-2,TRBD2,-,TRBJ2-3,TGTGCCAGCAGCCATAGCTGGGGGCGGGGGGGCAAGGATACGCAGTATTTT,CASSHSWGRGGKDTQYF
TRBV7-9,-,-,TRBJ1-4,TGTGCCAGCAGCTTAGAAGGGGCAACTAATGAAAAACTGTTTTTT,CASSLEGATNEKLFF